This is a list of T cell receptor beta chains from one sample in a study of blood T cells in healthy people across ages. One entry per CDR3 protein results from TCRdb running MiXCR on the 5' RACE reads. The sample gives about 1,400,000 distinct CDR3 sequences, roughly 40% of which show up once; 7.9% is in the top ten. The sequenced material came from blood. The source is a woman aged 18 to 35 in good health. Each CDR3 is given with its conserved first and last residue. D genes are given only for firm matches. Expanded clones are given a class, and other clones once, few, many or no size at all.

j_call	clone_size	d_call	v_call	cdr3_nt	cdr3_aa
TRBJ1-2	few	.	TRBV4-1	TGCGCCAGCAGCCAAGATCCTTACCTCAGGGTCGGCTACACCTTC	CASSQDPYLRVGYTF
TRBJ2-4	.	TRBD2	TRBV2	TGTGCCAGCAGTGAGGAGGCCCCAGCGGGGAGGTATGAGCAGTACTTC	CASSEEAPAGRYEQYF
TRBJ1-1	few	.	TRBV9	TGTGCCAGCAGCGTGCAGCCCGACCTTAACACTGAAGCTTTCTTT	CASSVQPDLNTEAFF
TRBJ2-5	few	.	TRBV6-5	TGTGCCAGCAGTTATCTTGGGGGGTTTGGGGAGACCCAGTACTTC	CASSYLGGFGETQYF
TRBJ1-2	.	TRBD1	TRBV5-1	TGCGCCAGCAGTTTACAGGGGAGAGGCTACATCTTC	CASSLQGRGYIF
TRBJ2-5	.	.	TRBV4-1	TGCGCCAGCAGCCATCCCGACAGGGAGGAGCAGTACTTC	CASSHPDREEQYF
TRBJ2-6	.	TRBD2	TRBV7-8	TGTGCCAGCAGCTTATCCCTAGCGGGGGCTCGCTCTGGGGCCAACGTCCTGACTTTC	CASSLSLAGARSGANVLTF
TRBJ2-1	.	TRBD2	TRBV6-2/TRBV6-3	TGTGCCAGCAGCTACCTGACTAGCGGGAGTATCGGTGAGCAGTTCTTC	CASSYLTSGSIGEQFF
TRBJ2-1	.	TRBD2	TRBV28	TGTGCCAGCAGGATTAGCGGGGGGCTCTACAATGAGCAGTTCTTC	CASRISGGLYNEQFF
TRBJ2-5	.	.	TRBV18	TGTGCCAGCTCACCCCTCCCGAGCAGCCAAAAAGAGACCCAGTACTTC	CASSPLPSSQKETQYF
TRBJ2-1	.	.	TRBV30	TGTGCCTGGAGTGTGACGGGGGAAGGATACAATGAGCAGTTCTTC	CAWSVTGEGYNEQFF
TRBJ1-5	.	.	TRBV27	TGTGCCAGCAGTTATCGGACGGATCAGCCCCAGCATTTT	CASSYRTDQPQHF
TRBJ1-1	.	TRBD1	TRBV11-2	TGTGCCAGCAGCGCTACCGGGACAGGCAACACTGAAGCTTTCTTT	CASSATGTGNTEAFF
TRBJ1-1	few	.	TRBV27	TGTGCCAGTCTAGGGGCCATGAACACTGAAGCTTTCTTT	CASLGAMNTEAFF
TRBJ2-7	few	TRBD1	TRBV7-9	TGTGCCAGCAGCAGAATCCCGGACAGGGGCTACGAGCAGTACTTC	CASSRIPDRGYEQYF